This T cell receptor (beta chain) appears in the sequencing data of a study of T cell responses to AZD1222 COVID-19 vaccine. The germline V gene has CDR1 SGHNT and CDR2 YYREEE (reference sequence). The CDR3 is made up of 16 amino acids. The V and J ends lost 4 bases and 3 bases, in that order; junction bases with no gene match: 6. About this clone: Antigen unknown.

Here immunoSEQ multiplex PCR was the method, and the copy in TCRdb shows in-frame clones only, minus some. Among about 180,000 clones listed, about 87% were seen once. Study-level findings and limits: Samples come after the peak T cell response, not at day 14. Nearly half of the spike-specific TCRs reportedly recognize variant regions that carry no mutations.

This receptor was identified in an adult who received the MenACWY meningococcal vaccine as a control. This rearrangement joins TRBV5-4 to TRBJ2-7; 14 bases agree with TRBD2. The source was peripheral blood, collected 28 days after the second dose of the MenACWY control vaccine. The CDR3 DNA sequence: TGTGCCAGCAGCCCCCCAGGACTAGCGGGAGGCTACGAGCAGTACTTC. Amino acid sequence: CASSPPGLAGGYEQYF.